The next 15 T cell receptor beta chains were all read from a single sample in a study of beta chain features in type 1 diabetes. Study conclusions and caveats: For Type 1 diabetes patients, all four CD4+ subsets carried TCRB CDR3s that were moderately but significantly shorter.

Antigens of these TCRs are unknown. Expressed TCRB transcripts were sequenced, since all the RNA that had been isolated was reverse transcribed. This table comes from immunoSEQ multiplex PCR, and its TCRdb copy is limited to in-frame clones, with some not included. The data hold around 160,000 clones, with roughly 8% observed a single time. The sequenced material came from central memory CD4+ T cells from blood. These receptors originate from a woman under 30 with type 1 diabetes.

The chain combines TRBV18 with TRBJ1-1, with 9 bases lining up with TRBD1. The CDR3 runs to 15 residues. Germline CDR1 KGHSH, CDR2 LQKENI. The V segment lost 5 bases and the J segment 1 base; nucleotides outside the gene matches: 5. The CDR3 region is CASSAPGQGNTEAFF. DNA for the CDR3: TGTGCCAGCTCAGCTCCGGGACAGGGGAACACTGAAGCTTTCTTT.

The CDR3 sequence is CASSLGQRGEQFF. The CDR3 DNA follows: TGTGCCAGCAGCTTAGGTCAGAGAGGTGAGCAGTTCTTC. This chain links TRBV11-2 with TRBJ2-1; D is unclear. V lost 1 base and J 9 bases, leaving 10 bases between the germline ends. Germline-derived CDR1 and CDR2 are SGHAT and FQNNGV. The CDR3 has 13 residues.

This clone was recorded a few times. The chain has TRBV30 and TRBJ1-5; D unclear. The CDR3 has 13 amino acids. Trimming removed 1 base from V and 3 bases from J, with 7 bases in between. Looked up from germline, CDR1 is GTSNPN and CDR2 is SVGIG (reference sequence). Here the CDR3 DNA reads TGTGCCTGGAGTGGCGAAATCAATCAGCCCCAGCATTTT. It encodes CAWSGEINQPQHF.

This rearrangement joins TRBV11-3 to TRBJ2-1, with D maybe TRBD2 (5 bases). Per germline, CDR1 SGHNT and CDR2 YENEEA. CDR3 size: 18 residues. Trimming took off 0 bases at V and 0 bases at J, with 15 bases between the two ends. The CDR3 loop is CASSLDHSGSASYNEQFF. For the CDR3, the DNA is TGTGCCAGCAGCTTAGATCATTCGGGGAGTGCCTCCTACAATGAGCAGTTCTTC.

This clone was found a few times. The rearrangement joins TRBV19 to TRBJ1-2; 8 bases are shared with TRBD1. Germline V CDR1 and CDR2: LNHDA, SQIVND (reference sequence). Germline trimming cut 4 bases from V and 7 bases from J; bases unmatched to any gene: 2. This CDR3 spans 12 amino acids. The CDR3 DNA follows: TGTGCCAGTAGTAGGGACAGGTTTGGCTACACCTTC. This encodes CASSRDRFGYTF.

The sample holds a few counts of this clone. The genes are TRBV5-1 and TRBJ1-1; 8 nucleotides align to TRBD1. Trimming took 4 bases from V and 0 from J; bases not matched to a gene: 2. CDR1 and CDR2 (germline): SGHRS, YFSETQ. This CDR3 contains 14 residues. This chain's CDR3 is CASSPQGVNTEAFF. The DNA of the CDR3 is TGCGCCAGCAGCCCACAGGGGGTGAACACTGAAGCTTTCTTT.

The genes are TRBV4-2 and TRBJ2-3, with TRBD2 matching 13 bases. Germline V gives CDR1 LGHNA, CDR2 YNFKEQ. Trimming took 4 bases from V and 4 from J; bases not matched to a gene: 11. The CDR3 totals 18 residues. CDR3 sequence: CASSRQGTSGIVADTQYF. The CDR3 DNA is TGTGCCAGCAGCCGACAAGGGACTAGCGGGATTGTGGCAGATACGCAGTATTTT.

This clone was seen a few times. Within the sample, other DNA sequences also encode this same CDR3. The chain links TRBV7-2 to TRBJ2-3; unclear D gene. CDR3 length equals 12 residues. Per germline, CDR1 SGHTA and CDR2 FQGNSA. Trimming took off 5 bases at V and 0 bases at J, with 3 bases between the two ends. For the CDR3, the DNA is TGTGCCAGCAGCCCGAGCACAGATACGCAGTATTTT. Its protein is CASSPSTDTQYF.

This clone was seen more than once but under ten times. This rearrangement joins TRBV6-1 to TRBJ2-7; 9 bases match TRBD2. The CDR3 runs to 16 residues. From germline, CDR1 is MNHNS and CDR2 SASEGT. V shed 2 bases and J 2 bases; nucleotides not matched to a gene: 7. CDR3 loop: CASSEYPSGTPYEQYF. DNA of the CDR3: TGTGCCAGCAGTGAATATCCTAGCGGGACTCCCTACGAGCAGTACTTC.

This clone was seen a handful of times. The chain has TRBV5-1 and TRBJ2-7; D may be TRBD2 (7 bases). The CDR3 length is 12 residues. V was cut by 8 bases and J by 6 bases, with 15 bases left in between. CDR1 SGHRS and CDR2 YFSETQ come from the germline V gene. Here the CDR3 DNA reads TGCGCCAGTCAGGGAGGGGGAGGCGAGCAGTACTTC. Protein: CASQGGGGEQYF.

This sequence joins TRBV25-1 and TRBJ1-2; perhaps TRBD1 as D (5 bases). This CDR3 contains 13 residues. CDR1 and CDR2 (germline): MGHDK, SYGVNS. Trimming shortened V by 2 bases and J by 3 bases, and 7 bases separated the two germline ends. The CDR3 here is CASSEETDYGYTF. DNA of the CDR3: TGTGCCAGCAGTGAAGAGACAGACTATGGCTACACCTTC.

This clone was detected a few times. Different DNA sequences within this sample yield the same CDR3. The rearrangement uses TRBV7-2 and TRBJ2-5, with 9 bases lining up with TRBD2. The junction had 2 bases not matched to a gene; V was cut back by 3 bases and J by 3 bases. Germline CDR1 SGHTA, CDR2 FQGNSA. CDR3 length: 14 residues. CDR3 protein: CASSFQRGEETQYF. DNA of the CDR3: TGTGCCAGCAGCTTTCAGCGGGGGGAAGAGACCCAGTACTTC.

This clone was seen more than once but under ten times. The chain carries TRBV18 and TRBJ2-7, with TRBD2 as a possible D gene (6 bases). Trimming shortened V by 3 bases and J by 3 bases, and 15 bases separated the two germline ends. This CDR3 has 15 amino acids. Germline V gives CDR1 KGHSH, CDR2 LQKENI. The CDR3 bases are TGTGCCAGCTCACCCTCGGAGGGCAGGAACTACGAGCAGTACTTC. This gives the protein CASSPSEGRNYEQYF.

This clone was counted a few times. The chain employs TRBV6-4 and TRBJ1-6, with 9 bases aligning to TRBD1. The CDR3 loop spans 13 amino acids. Germline CDR1 is MRHNA and CDR2 is SNTAGT. J lost 9 bases, V lost 3 bases, and 0 bases had no gene match. The CDR3 DNA follows: TGTGCCAGCAGTGAGACAGGGGGTTCACCCCTCCACTTT. Its protein is CASSETGGSPLHF.

The gene calls are TRBV29-1 and TRBJ1-1, with D hard to call. The CDR3 has 13 residues. Germline CDR1 is SQVTM and CDR2 is ANQGSEA. Between the trimmed V and J ends, which lost 6 bases and 5 bases, there was a span of 16 bases. CDR3 sequence: CSVARAPGTEAFF. The CDR3 nucleotides read TGCAGCGTCGCCCGGGCCCCGGGGACTGAAGCTTTCTTT.